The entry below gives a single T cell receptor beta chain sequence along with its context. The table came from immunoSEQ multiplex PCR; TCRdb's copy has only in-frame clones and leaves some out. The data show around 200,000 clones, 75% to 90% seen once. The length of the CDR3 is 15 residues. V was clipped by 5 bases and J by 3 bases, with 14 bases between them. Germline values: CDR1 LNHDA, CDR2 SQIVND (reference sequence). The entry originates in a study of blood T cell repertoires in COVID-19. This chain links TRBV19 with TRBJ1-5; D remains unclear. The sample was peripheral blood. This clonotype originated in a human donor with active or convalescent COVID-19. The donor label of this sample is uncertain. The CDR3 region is CASSPQASHNQPQHF. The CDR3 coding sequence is TGTGCCAGTAGTCCCCAGGCAAGCCACAATCAGCCCCAGCATTTT.